A selection of T cell receptor beta chains follows, all from one sample in a study of blood T cell repertoires in COVID-19. Assay used: immunoSEQ multiplex PCR; TCRdb lists only in-frame clones, some missing. This table has 150,000 to 200,000 clones, around 85% appearing once. The sequenced material came from peripheral blood. These receptors were collected from a man between 60 and 75 years old with acute or convalescent COVID-19. Each CDR3 is given with its conserved first and last residue. Fields, in order: D gene, V gene, clone size, J gene, CDR3 protein, CDR3 DNA. The D gene is left open where the match is weak. The size of a clone is reported for some rows only, either as once, few or many, or as a class for expanded clones.

d_gene: .
v_gene: TRBV2
abundance: .
j_gene: TRBJ1-1
CDR3aa: CASSARMQNTEAFF
CDR3nt: TGTGCCAGCAGTGCGCGAATGCAGAACACTGAAGCTTTCTTT

d_gene: TRBD1
v_gene: TRBV7-9
abundance: .
j_gene: TRBJ1-1
CDR3aa: CASSQSPGQGARGTEAFF
CDR3nt: TGTGCCAGCAGCCAATCACCGGGACAGGGGGCGCGTGGCACTGAAGCTTTCTTT

d_gene: TRBD1
v_gene: TRBV28
abundance: once
j_gene: TRBJ1-2
CDR3aa: CASSSLGQGYGYTF
CDR3nt: TGTGCCAGCAGCTCCCTTGGACAGGGCTATGGCTACACCTTC

d_gene: .
v_gene: TRBV28
abundance: many
j_gene: TRBJ1-1
CDR3aa: CASSLGQQIANTEAFF
CDR3nt: TGTGCCAGCAGTTTGGGGCAGCAAATCGCGAACACTGAAGCTTTCTTT

d_gene: .
v_gene: TRBV28
abundance: few
j_gene: TRBJ1-2
CDR3aa: CASRNQVLYGYTF
CDR3nt: TGTGCCAGCAGAAACCAGGTCCTCTATGGCTACACCTTC

d_gene: .
v_gene: TRBV19
abundance: .
j_gene: TRBJ2-7
CDR3aa: CASSIRPGMTYEQYF
CDR3nt: TGTGCCAGTAGTATACGTCCAGGGATGACCTACGAGCAGTACTTC

d_gene: TRBD2
v_gene: TRBV5-4
abundance: .
j_gene: TRBJ2-5
CDR3aa: CASSSRLAGGETQYF
CDR3nt: TGTGCCAGCAGCTCCCGACTAGCGGGAGGAGAGACCCAGTACTTC

d_gene: TRBD1
v_gene: TRBV27
abundance: .
j_gene: TRBJ1-1
CDR3aa: CASRTGPNTEAFF
CDR3nt: TGTGCCAGCAGGACAGGGCCGAACACTGAAGCTTTCTTT

d_gene: TRBD1
v_gene: TRBV7-9
abundance: few
j_gene: TRBJ2-7
CDR3aa: CASSLAGTGSDEQYF
CDR3nt: TGTGCCAGCAGCTTAGCGGGGACAGGGTCGGACGAGCAGTACTTC

d_gene: .
v_gene: TRBV11-3
abundance: .
j_gene: TRBJ1-2
CDR3aa: CASSLDIAGHGYTF
CDR3nt: TGTGCCAGCAGCTTAGATATAGCGGGGCACGGCTACACCTTC

d_gene: TRBD2
v_gene: TRBV15
abundance: .
j_gene: TRBJ2-7
CDR3aa: CATSRDGGRLAELSYEQYF
CDR3nt: TGTGCCACCAGCAGAGATGGCGGACGACTAGCGGAACTCTCCTACGAGCAGTACTTC

d_gene: .
v_gene: TRBV5-1
abundance: .
j_gene: TRBJ2-7
CDR3aa: CASSREWSNEQYF
CDR3nt: TGCGCCAGCAGCCGGGAGTGGTCCAACGAGCAGTACTTC

d_gene: .
v_gene: TRBV30
abundance: .
j_gene: TRBJ1-5
CDR3aa: CAWSLMDSNPHSNQPQHF
CDR3nt: TGTGCCTGGAGTTTAATGGACAGCAACCCTCATTCGAATCAGCCCCAGCATTTT

d_gene: TRBD1
v_gene: TRBV6-4
abundance: .
j_gene: TRBJ1-2
CDR3aa: CASSDSRTGRWGYTF
CDR3nt: TGTGCCAGCAGTGACTCGCGGACAGGGCGTTGGGGCTACACCTTC

d_gene: TRBD2
v_gene: TRBV6-5
abundance: .
j_gene: TRBJ2-3
CDR3aa: CASSPGLAQDTQYF
CDR3nt: TGTGCCAGCAGTCCGGGACTAGCACAAGATACGCAGTATTTT

d_gene: .
v_gene: TRBV21-1
abundance: once
j_gene: TRBJ1-4
CDR3aa: CASSKALPGFRITNEKLFF
CDR3nt: TGTGCCAGCAGCAAAGCGCTCCCGGGGTTTCGAATAACTAATGAAAAACTGTTTTTT

d_gene: .
v_gene: TRBV6-5
abundance: .
j_gene: TRBJ2-1
CDR3aa: CASSYRGSGHYNEQFF
CDR3nt: TGTGCCAGCAGTTACCGTGGTAGCGGCCACTACAATGAGCAGTTCTTC

d_gene: .
v_gene: TRBV7-2
abundance: once
j_gene: TRBJ1-5
CDR3aa: CASSLVGASNQPQHF
CDR3nt: TGTGCCAGCAGCTTAGTAGGGGCCAGCAATCAGCCCCAGCATTTT

d_gene: TRBD2
v_gene: TRBV7-9
abundance: .
j_gene: TRBJ2-7
CDR3aa: CASSVGLAGEQYF
CDR3nt: TGTGCCAGCAGCGTAGGACTAGCTGGGGAGCAGTACTTC

d_gene: .
v_gene: TRBV30
abundance: once
j_gene: TRBJ1-1
CDR3aa: CAWSVSPSSDGGLTPRVAFF
CDR3nt: TGTGCCTGGAGTGTATCCCCCTCCTCGGACGGTGGGTTGACCCCCAGGGTAGCTTTCTTT

d_gene: .
v_gene: TRBV2
abundance: .
j_gene: TRBJ2-1
CDR3aa: CASRRLGIYNEQFF
CDR3nt: TGTGCCAGCAGACGACTAGGAATCTACAATGAGCAGTTCTTC

d_gene: .
v_gene: TRBV6-6
abundance: .
j_gene: TRBJ1-6
CDR3aa: CASSTNMADHNSPLHF
CDR3nt: TGTGCCAGCAGTACCAATATGGCGGATCATAATTCACCCCTCCACTTT

d_gene: TRBD2
v_gene: TRBV7-2
abundance: once
j_gene: TRBJ2-5
CDR3aa: CASSASGRGETQYF
CDR3nt: TGTGCCAGCAGCGCCAGCGGGAGAGGAGAGACCCAGTACTTC

d_gene: TRBD1
v_gene: TRBV12-3/TRBV12-4
abundance: .
j_gene: TRBJ1-2
CDR3aa: CASSPGQGGYTF
CDR3nt: TGTGCCAGCAGCCCAGGACAGGGTGGCTACACCTTC

d_gene: TRBD2
v_gene: TRBV28
abundance: once
j_gene: TRBJ2-1
CDR3aa: CASSLPGLNYNEQFF
CDR3nt: TGTGCCAGCAGTTTACCGGGACTAAATTACAATGAGCAGTTCTTC

d_gene: .
v_gene: TRBV5-4
abundance: .
j_gene: TRBJ1-1
CDR3aa: CASSSNRPQNTEAFF
CDR3nt: TGTGCCAGCAGCTCCAACAGACCCCAGAACACTGAAGCTTTCTTT

d_gene: .
v_gene: TRBV27
abundance: .
j_gene: TRBJ2-1
CDR3aa: CASSNRDWYNEQFF
CDR3nt: TGTGCCAGCAGTAATCGGGACTGGTACAATGAGCAGTTCTTC

d_gene: .
v_gene: TRBV28
abundance: .
j_gene: TRBJ1-5
CDR3aa: CASTPGFDQPQHF
CDR3nt: TGTGCCAGCACCCCAGGTTTCGATCAGCCCCAGCATTTT

d_gene: TRBD1
v_gene: TRBV4-2
abundance: .
j_gene: TRBJ2-1
CDR3aa: CASRLDRHNEQFF
CDR3nt: TGTGCCAGCAGATTGGACAGGCACAATGAGCAGTTCTTC

d_gene: .
v_gene: TRBV9
abundance: .
j_gene: TRBJ1-6
CDR3aa: CASSAQGGRNNSPLHF
CDR3nt: TGTGCCAGCAGCGCCCAGGGAGGGAGGAATAATTCACCCCTCCACTTT

d_gene: .
v_gene: TRBV28
abundance: .
j_gene: TRBJ1-1
CDR3aa: CASRTEAATEAFF
CDR3nt: TGTGCCAGCCGGACAGAGGCGGCCACTGAAGCTTTCTTT

d_gene: .
v_gene: TRBV5-1
abundance: .
j_gene: TRBJ2-1
CDR3aa: CASSQANINEQFF
CDR3nt: TGCGCCAGCAGCCAGGCCAATATCAATGAGCAGTTCTTC

d_gene: .
v_gene: TRBV30
abundance: .
j_gene: TRBJ1-6
CDR3aa: CAWRSSGNSPLHF
CDR3nt: TGTGCCTGGAGGTCTTCGGGTAATTCACCCCTCCACTTT

d_gene: TRBD2
v_gene: TRBV10-3
abundance: .
j_gene: TRBJ2-7
CDR3aa: CAISGGSSYEQYF
CDR3nt: TGTGCCATCAGTGGCGGGAGCTCCTACGAGCAGTACTTC

d_gene: .
v_gene: TRBV7-2
abundance: .
j_gene: TRBJ1-5
CDR3aa: CASSKRREEQPQHF
CDR3nt: TGTGCCAGCAGCAAGCGGAGGGAGGAACAGCCCCAGCATTTT

d_gene: .
v_gene: TRBV7-9
abundance: .
j_gene: TRBJ2-5
CDR3aa: CASSLVEPSRGETQYF
CDR3nt: TGTGCCAGCAGCTTAGTGGAGCCCTCCAGAGGAGAGACCCAGTACTTC

d_gene: .
v_gene: TRBV10-2
abundance: .
j_gene: TRBJ1-3
CDR3aa: CASGGTGRGAGNTIYF
CDR3nt: TGCGCCAGCGGGGGTACAGGGAGAGGGGCTGGAAACACCATATATTTT

d_gene: TRBD2
v_gene: TRBV24-1
abundance: .
j_gene: TRBJ2-1
CDR3aa: CATSESSGPLSAAIHGEQFF
CDR3nt: TGTGCCACCAGTGAGTCTAGCGGCCCCCTTTCTGCCGCAATACACGGTGAGCAGTTCTTC

d_gene: .
v_gene: TRBV19
abundance: .
j_gene: TRBJ1-5
CDR3aa: CASSIRVLGAGGSNQPQHF
CDR3nt: TGTGCCAGTAGTATTCGGGTGTTGGGGGCTGGCGGTAGCAATCAGCCCCAGCATTTT

d_gene: TRBD1
v_gene: TRBV5-1
abundance: .
j_gene: TRBJ1-5
CDR3aa: CASSLGQGDQPQHF
CDR3nt: TGCGCCAGCAGCTTGGGACAGGGTGATCAGCCCCAGCATTTT

d_gene: .
v_gene: TRBV5-1
abundance: .
j_gene: TRBJ1-2
CDR3aa: CASSLRGGYGYTF
CDR3nt: TGCGCCAGCAGCTTGAGGGGGGGCTATGGCTACACCTTC